Listed below are T cell receptor beta chains from one sample, sequenced in a study of molecular identifiers for immune sequencing clone quantification. TCRdb redid the calling of the PCR reads with MiXCR, one entry per CDR3 protein. The sample contains 100,000 or so distinct CDR3 sequences, under 25% of which appear only once. What was sequenced was naive CD8+ T cells from blood, with Jurkat cell RNA spiked in. These receptors came from a human donor in good health. Some libraries in this study had Jurkat cell RNA spiked in. Each CDR3 is given with its conserved first and last residue. A D gene is named only where the DNA matches it firmly. Expanded clones are given a class, and other clones once, few, many or no size at all.

d_call | j_call | v_call | clone_size | cdr3_nt | cdr3_aa
- | TRBJ2-3 | TRBV5-1 | many | TGCGCCAGCAGCTTGGCCTATGAGTTTGGGTACACAGATACGCAGTATTTT | CASSLAYEFGYTDTQYF
- | TRBJ2-7 | TRBV27 | many | TGTGCCAGCAGCCTAACCGGAGGGGAGAGCTCCTACGAGCAGTACTTC | CASSLTGGESSYEQYF
- | TRBJ2-7 | TRBV7-9 | many | TGTGCCAGCAGCAAACCACCGGGGGAGCAGTACTTC | CASSKPPGEQYF
- | TRBJ1-4 | TRBV4-2 | many | TGTGCCAGCAGCCAAGGTCTAGGGATGTATGAAAAACTGTTTTTT | CASSQGLGMYEKLFF
- | TRBJ2-3 | TRBV30 | many | TGTGCCTGGGATATTCTGGGTCGTATGGGAGGCACAGATACGCAGTATTTT | CAWDILGRMGGTDTQYF
TRBD1 | TRBJ2-5 | TRBV20-1 | - | TGCAGTGCTAGAGTTGTTAGGGGGCCTAGGGAAGAGACCCAGTACTTC | CSARVVRGPREETQYF
- | TRBJ2-2 | TRBV3-1 | many | TGTGCCAGCACGGGGAGCACCGGGGAGCTGTTTTTT | CASTGSTGELFF
- | TRBJ2-2 | TRBV19 | many | TGTGCCAGTAGTATCCGGCAGGGGTCGAGCACCGGGGAGCTGTTTTTT | CASSIRQGSSTGELFF
- | TRBJ2-2 | TRBV6-1 | many | TGTGCCAGCAGTGAAGTAGAGGAGAACCCGAACACCGGGGAGCTGTTTTTT | CASSEVEENPNTGELFF
- | TRBJ2-7 | TRBV4-3 | many | TGCGCCAGCAGCCAAGGGCCTCGGCTCAGCTCCTACGAGCAGTACTTC | CASSQGPRLSSYEQYF
TRBD2 | TRBJ2-7 | TRBV4-2 | - | TGTGCCAGCTACCTCGGGACTAGTTCCGAGCAGTACTTC | CASYLGTSSEQYF
- | TRBJ1-5 | TRBV4-1 | many | TGCGCCAGCAGCCAAGATCAGGGTGGAAATCAGCCCCAGCATTTT | CASSQDQGGNQPQHF
- | TRBJ1-2 | TRBV27 | many | TGTGCCAGCAGTTTATCCGGCAGGGTCGACTATGGCTACACCTTC | CASSLSGRVDYGYTF
- | TRBJ2-5 | TRBV7-9 | - | TGTGCCAGCAGCTTAGTTGGGGGACAAATAGTTCAAGAGACCCAGTACTTC | CASSLVGGQIVQETQYF
- | TRBJ2-7 | TRBV4-3 | many | TGCGCCAGCAGCCCTCGGGACTCTCCTACCTACGAGCAGTACTTC | CASSPRDSPTYEQYF
- | TRBJ1-1 | TRBV20-1 | many | TGCAGTGCTAGAGACCCCGGGGAGGCCCGAACTGAAGCTTTCTTT | CSARDPGEARTEAFF
TRBD1 | TRBJ2-7 | TRBV12-3/TRBV12-4 | few | TGTGCCAGCAGTTTTCCCGGGACAGGGAACGAGCAGTACTTC | CASSFPGTGNEQYF
- | TRBJ2-3 | TRBV11-2 | many | TGTGCCAGCAGTTGGGGGGGCACAGATACGCAGTATTTT | CASSWGGTDTQYF
- | TRBJ2-7 | TRBV28 | few | TGTGCCAGCAGTTTACCCGCCTACGAGCAGTACTTC | CASSLPAYEQYF
TRBD1 | TRBJ2-7 | TRBV6-5 | many | TGTGCCAGCAGTTTCGCACTCGGGACAGCCTACGAGCAGTACTTC | CASSFALGTAYEQYF
- | TRBJ1-1 | TRBV11-2 | many | TGTGCCAGCAGCTCAAGGGAACCGAACACTGAAGCTTTCTTT | CASSSREPNTEAFF
- | TRBJ2-3 | TRBV11-2 | many | TGTGCCAGCAGCTTAGAGGTCGGCACAGATACGCAGTATTTT | CASSLEVGTDTQYF
TRBD1 | TRBJ2-7 | TRBV24-1 | few | TGTGCCACCAGTGATCCGGGACAGCTCATAACGCCCTCCTACGAGCAGTACTTC | CATSDPGQLITPSYEQYF
TRBD2 | TRBJ2-3 | TRBV30 | once | TGTGCCTGGAGTGTACCTGGACTAGCAGTGAGCACAGATACGCAGTATTTT | CAWSVPGLAVSTDTQYF
- | TRBJ2-3 | TRBV20-1 | many | TGCAGTGCTAGAGCTTGGGACTCCGCAGATACGCAGTATTTT | CSARAWDSADTQYF
TRBD2 | TRBJ2-5 | TRBV20-1 | few | TGCAGTGTAGGAACTAGCGGCGAAAGAGAGACCCAGTACTTC | CSVGTSGERETQYF
- | TRBJ2-5 | TRBV4-1 | few | TGCGCCAGCAGCCAAGAACAGAGGGAAGAGACCCAGTACTTC | CASSQEQREETQYF
- | TRBJ2-3 | TRBV14 | many | TGTGCCAGCAGCCAAGGTATCTCTGGAGGGGCGAAACCCCCCGAACGTTTT | CASSQGISGGAKPPERF
- | TRBJ2-3 | TRBV5-1 | many | TGCGCCAGCAGCTCCCCCGGTGGCGGGCGCACAGATACGCAGTATTTT | CASSSPGGGRTDTQYF
TRBD1 | TRBJ2-1 | TRBV4-3 | many | TGCGCCAGCAGCCAATCGGACAGGGCTCGTATTAGCTCCTACAATGAGCAGTTCTTC | CASSQSDRARISSYNEQFF
TRBD2 | TRBJ2-5 | TRBV29-1 | many | TGCAGCGTCGGACTAGCATCCCAGTACTTC | CSVGLASQYF
- | TRBJ2-6 | TRBV2 | many | TGTGCCAGCACCCAGTCTGGGGCCAACGTCCTGACTTTC | CASTQSGANVLTF
TRBD1 | TRBJ1-1 | TRBV6-2/TRBV6-3 | many | TGTGCCAGCACCCTAGGGGGCGAAGCTTTCTTT | CASTLGGEAFF